This T cell receptor beta chain was observed in a study of CXCR3-negative and CXCR3-positive naive CD8 T cells. Overall study context: The TRB read total, approximately 130 million, broke down to about 1.5 +/- 0.3 million reads per library.

Comments on this clonotype: Its antigen is still unknown.

UMI-labeled 5' RACE TRB cDNA libraries were prepared from the cells. TCRdb reanalyzed the 5' RACE reads, giving one entry per CDR3 protein sequence and no DNA. The sample table includes nearly 110,000 distinct CDR3 sequences. CDR1 and CDR2 from the germline V gene are SQVTM and ANQGSEA. The CDR3 sequence is 13 residues long. Triplicate sorting captured about 300,000 cells each from every CD8+ T cell subset. CD45RO-CCR7+CD27+CD95- defined naive CD8+ T cells. Points from the study as a whole: CXCR3-positive naive cells had more hydrophobic TRB CDR3s than CXCR3-negative naive cells.

The sequence was obtained from a human donor in good health. Some clones in this sample may be carry-over from other donors' samples. The gene calls are TRBV29-1 and TRBJ2-1; TCRdb selects TRBD2, and the lack of DNA leaves this call unchecked. The material sequenced was naive CXCR3+ CD8+ T cells from blood. The subset: CD45RO-CCR7+CD27+CD95- naive CD8+ T cells expressing CXCR3 (TNR3+). The CDR3: CSGRASGTNEQFF.